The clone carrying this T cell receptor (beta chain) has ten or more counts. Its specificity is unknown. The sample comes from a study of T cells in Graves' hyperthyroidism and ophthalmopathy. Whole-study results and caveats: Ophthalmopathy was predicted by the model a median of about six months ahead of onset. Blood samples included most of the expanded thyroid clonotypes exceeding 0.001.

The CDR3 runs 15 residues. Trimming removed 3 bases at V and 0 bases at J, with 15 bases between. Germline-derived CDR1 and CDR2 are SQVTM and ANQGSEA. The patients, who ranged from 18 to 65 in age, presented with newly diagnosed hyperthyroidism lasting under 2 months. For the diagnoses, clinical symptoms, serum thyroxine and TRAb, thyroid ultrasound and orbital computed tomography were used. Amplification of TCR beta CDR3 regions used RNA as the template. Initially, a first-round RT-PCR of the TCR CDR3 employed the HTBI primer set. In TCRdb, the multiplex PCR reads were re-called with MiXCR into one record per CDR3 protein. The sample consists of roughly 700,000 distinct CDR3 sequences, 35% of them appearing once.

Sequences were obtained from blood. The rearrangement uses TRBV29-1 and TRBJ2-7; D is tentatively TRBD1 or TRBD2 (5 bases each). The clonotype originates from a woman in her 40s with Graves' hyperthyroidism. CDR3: CSVEGERSHSYEQYF. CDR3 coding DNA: TGCAGCGTTGAGGGGGAGCGCTCCCACTCCTACGAGCAGTACTTC.